This TCR beta chain appears in the sequencing data of a study of blood T cell repertoires in COVID-19. Study context: Samples came from the United States, Italy and Spain, spanning acute and convalescent COVID-19.

V trimming: 3 bases; J trimming: 6 bases; junction bases outside the gene matches: 8. This CDR3 spans 14 amino acids. The V gene's germline CDR1 is SGHNT and CDR2 YENEEA. Original processing methods: Reference gene primers were amplified, and this amplification served to estimate nucleated cell counts. Assay: immunoSEQ multiplex PCR; the TCRdb copy retains only in-frame clones and omits some. The V and J calls and clone size were taken over from that table, and D and trimming were inferred from the DNA. Of about 19,000 clones listed, around 87% are singletons. This clone was seen just once. This chain joins TRBV11-3 and TRBJ2-7; TRBD2 agrees at 7 bases. The receptor's source is a human donor in a cohort sampled during active COVID-19. The material sequenced was peripheral blood. The CDR3 coding sequence is TGTGCCAGCAGCTTTGGGAGCGGGACTCTCGAGCAGTACTTC. As protein: CASSFGSGTLEQYF.